This T cell receptor beta chain was documented in a study of Ad26.COV2.S vaccination and SARS-CoV-2 variants. Study at large: Donor had been placed in the Ad26.COV2.S arm of the COV1001 trial. Ad26.COV2.S given intramuscularly, once or twice 56 days apart. Study-wide results and caveats: An underestimation of total T cell responses may have resulted from the TCR breadth and depth analyses.

The CDR3 totals 15 residues. Trimming pared 7 bases from V and 6 bases from J, leaving 19 bases between. CDR1 LGHNT and CDR2 FRNRAP come from the germline V gene. Sample treatment: around 19 received Ad26.COV2.S at low or high dose, single or two shots; several received placebo; per-sample allocation not given. The samples date from day 63 after the first vaccine or placebo injection. Immunization relied on an Ad26 vector, which expressed Wuhan-strain SARS-CoV-2 spike. In regard to this clone: The antigen is not known.

The protocol was immunoSEQ multiplex PCR, while the TCRdb copy is restricted to in-frame clones and leaves out a portion. The sample holds more than 400,000 clones, around 92% seen once. The V and J genes are TRBV12-5 and TRBJ2-1, with D perhaps assigned TRBD1 or TRBD2 (5 bases each). The sequenced sample was peripheral blood, obtained in a trial of Ad26.COV2.S vaccine versus placebo. The sequence came from a person aged 18-60 years who received the Ad26.COV2.S COVID-19 vaccine or a placebo. The CDR3 DNA follows: TGTGCTAGTGCCACCGTGGGGGAAATCTTCAATGAGCAGTTCTTC. Amino acid sequence: CASATVGEIFNEQFF. Drawing the rest from reference TRBV12-5 and TRBJ2-1, the complete variable domain is DARVTQTPRHKVTEMGQEVTMRCQPILGHNTVFWYRQTMMQGLELLAYFRNRAPLDDSGMPKDRFSAEMPDATLATLKIQPSEPRDSAVYFCASATVGEIFNEQFFGPGTRLTVL.